This TCR beta chain is drawn from a study of blood T cell repertoires in COVID-19. This clone was found once. V was cut by 1 base and J by 1 base, with 10 bases left in between. In germline, CDR1 is SGHRS, CDR2 YFSETQ. CDR3 length equals 15 residues. Only in-frame clones appear in the TCRdb table, and some are missing; sequencing was by immunoSEQ multiplex PCR. The sample holds about 250,000 clones, around 89% seen once. The J gene is TRBJ2-3, the V gene TRBV5-1; D may be TRBD2 (6 bases). What was sequenced was peripheral blood. This clonotype was sampled from a woman between 25 and 40 years old with COVID-19, enrolled during active disease. CDR3 in DNA: TGCGCCAGCAGCTTGATTAGCGGCGGCACAGATACGCAGTATTTT. Amino acid sequence: CASSLISGGTDTQYF.